This note documents a single T cell receptor beta chain sequence. This specimen includes other DNA sequences encoding the same CDR3. In the original analysis: Amplification from reference gene primers served as the basis for estimated nucleated cell counts. Clones were read by immunoSEQ multiplex PCR, and TCRdb kept only the in-frame ones, dropping some. V and J calls and clone size are copied from that table; D and trimming were computed from the DNA. The table includes 300,000 to 400,000 clones, around 87% detected once. This specimen comes from a study of blood T cell repertoires in COVID-19. Across the whole study: Acute and convalescent COVID-19 specimens originated in the United States, Italy and Spain. PBMCs, B-cell-depleted T cells, or T cells provided the cDNA or gDNA that made up the material.

Losses at the gene ends were 0 bases for V and 2 bases for J; bases not matched to a gene: 2. The CDR3 loop spans 14 amino acids. Germline values: CDR1 SGHRS, CDR2 YFSETQ. The V call is TRBV5-1, the J call TRBJ2-7; 7 bases are shared with TRBD1. The sequence came from a woman between 45 and 60 years old who had recovered from COVID-19. Sequencing was done on a sample of peripheral blood. The CDR3 DNA sequence: TGCGCCAGCAGCTTGGGACAGGGACCCTACGAGCAGTACTTC. Translating it yields CASSLGQGPYEQYF.